These T cell receptor beta chains were read from a single sample in a study of shared clonotypes between healthy human individuals. This table comes from immunoSEQ multiplex PCR, and its TCRdb copy is limited to in-frame clones, with some not included. The sample has about 2.1 million clones; 80% to 95% are singletons. Source material: naive CD8+ T cells from PBMCs. The receptors stem from a man younger than 35 in good health. Some clones in this sample may be carry-over from other donors' samples. Both conserved end residues are part of each CDR3. The D gene is left open where the match is weak. Rows may omit the clone size; those that give it use once, few, many or a size class.

D | length | J | size | V | CDR3 | DNA
. | 14 | TRBJ2-7 | few | TRBV6-4 | CASKPTGRSYEQYF | TGTGCCAGCAAACCGACAGGCCGGTCCTACGAGCAGTACTTC
. | 15 | TRBJ2-3 | . | TRBV6-5 | CASSYGGRGPDTQYF | TGTGCCAGCAGTTATGGGGGGCGAGGTCCAGATACGCAGTATTTT
. | 16 | TRBJ2-5 | . | TRBV7-2 | CASSLGLAKVSETQYF | TGTGCCAGCAGCTTAGGGCTAGCCAAAGTCTCGGAGACCCAGTACTTC
TRBD2 | 15 | TRBJ2-1 | . | TRBV15 | CATSSSGNSYNEQFF | TGTGCCACCAGCAGTAGCGGGAACTCCTACAATGAGCAGTTCTTC
TRBD1 | 15 | TRBJ1-2 | . | TRBV5-1 | CASSPATGGIYGYTF | TGCGCCAGCAGCCCTGCGACAGGGGGAATCTATGGCTACACCTTC
. | 15 | TRBJ1-1 | . | TRBV4-2 | CASSQENRADTEAFF | TGTGCCAGCAGCCAAGAAAACAGGGCGGACACTGAAGCTTTCTTT
. | 19 | TRBJ1-5 | . | TRBV5-8 | CASSLVSGLRDSGNQPQHF | TGTGCCAGCAGCTTGGTTTCAGGGTTGCGTGATTCAGGCAATCAGCCCCAGCATTTT
. | 16 | TRBJ1-3 | . | TRBV2 | CASSEWMRGSGNTIYF | TGTGCCAGCAGTGAATGGATGCGGGGGTCTGGAAACACCATATATTTT
TRBD1 | 14 | TRBJ2-5 | . | TRBV10-3 | CATWTGTLLGTQYF | TGTGCCACATGGACAGGGACCCTGTTGGGGACCCAGTACTTC
TRBD1 | 17 | TRBJ2-1 | once | TRBV4-2 | CASSPNEGQGFSNEQFF | TGTGCCAGCAGCCCCAACGAGGGACAGGGGTTTAGCAATGAGCAGTTCTTC
. | 15 | TRBJ2-3 | . | TRBV7-9 | CASSPHPASTDTQYF | TGTGCCAGCAGCCCACACCCCGCTAGCACAGATACGCAGTATTTT
. | 18 | TRBJ1-1 | . | TRBV11-2 | CASSRFPARQEMNTEAFF | TGTGCCAGCAGCCGATTTCCGGCCAGACAGGAGATGAACACTGAAGCTTTCTTT
TRBD1 | 15 | TRBJ2-3 | . | TRBV5-1 | CASSPGQGGTDTQYF | TGCGCCAGCAGCCCAGGACAGGGGGGCACAGATACGCAGTATTTT
. | 16 | TRBJ2-3 | . | TRBV4-1 | CASSQGRDLEADTQYF | TGCGCCAGCAGCCAGGGCCGGGACCTGGAGGCAGATACGCAGTATTTT
. | 14 | TRBJ2-7 | . | TRBV9 | CASSADDFSYEQYF | TGTGCCAGCAGCGCAGACGACTTCTCCTACGAGCAGTACTTC
. | 15 | TRBJ1-3 | . | TRBV7-9 | CASSPREAAGNTIYF | TGTGCCAGCAGCCCTAGGGAGGCGGCTGGAAACACCATATATTTT
TRBD1 | 16 | TRBJ1-2 | . | TRBV5-6 | CASSLGTGVHNYGYTF | TGTGCCAGCAGCTTGGGGACAGGGGTTCATAACTATGGCTACACCTTC
TRBD2 | 13 | TRBJ2-7 | . | TRBV2 | CASREAGAYEQYF | TGTGCCAGCAGGGAGGCGGGGGCCTACGAGCAGTACTTC
TRBD2 | 13 | TRBJ2-1 | . | TRBV29-1 | CSGLWTRGNEQFF | TGCAGCGGTCTGTGGACTAGAGGCAATGAGCAGTTCTTC
. | 13 | TRBJ2-5 | . | TRBV5-1 | CASSLWGGETQYF | TGCGCCAGCAGCTTGTGGGGGGGCGAGACCCAGTACTTC
TRBD1 | 15 | TRBJ1-1 | . | TRBV5-1 | CASSLGTGGGIEAFF | TGCGCCAGCAGCTTAGGCACAGGGGGCGGCATTGAAGCTTTCTTT
. | 16 | TRBJ2-5 | . | TRBV7-6 | CASSLGVAAGSETQYF | TGTGCCAGCAGCTTAGGGGTAGCGGCCGGGTCGGAGACCCAGTACTTC
. | 15 | TRBJ1-1 | . | TRBV27 | CASSLSLMGQGTAFF | TGTGCCAGCAGTTTATCCCTGATGGGCCAGGGGACGGCTTTCTTT
. | 15 | TRBJ2-7 | . | TRBV28 | CANPYSSGRSYEQYF | TGTGCCAACCCCTATTCATCCGGCAGGTCCTACGAGCAGTACTTC
. | 16 | TRBJ2-7 | . | TRBV14 | CASSQDPRRDGHEQYF | TGTGCCAGCAGCCAAGATCCCAGGAGGGACGGCCACGAGCAGTACTTC
. | 13 | TRBJ2-7 | . | TRBV7-9 | CASSPRDNYEQYF | TGTGCCAGCAGCCCCCGGGACAACTACGAGCAGTACTTC
. | 13 | TRBJ2-1 | . | TRBV19 | CASSMRPVNEQFF | TGTGCCAGTAGTATGAGACCTGTCAATGAGCAGTTCTTC
. | 16 | TRBJ1-2 | . | TRBV2 | CASSEPWTQLSYGYTF | TGTGCCAGCAGTGAACCTTGGACCCAGCTGAGCTATGGCTACACCTTC
. | 11 | TRBJ2-5 | . | TRBV7-9 | CASSTGREQYF | TGTGCCAGCAGCACAGGGAGGGAGCAGTACTTC